The 15 T cell receptor beta chains below were found in one sample sequenced in a study of blood T cells in healthy people across ages. Primed by a sample-barcoded 5' primer and a J-beta primer mix, a second PCR proceeded for roughly 7 to 11 cycles. One entry per CDR3 protein results from TCRdb running MiXCR on the 5' RACE reads. The top ten hold roughly a sixth of the sample, which has around 870,000 distinct CDR3 sequences, under 35% seen once. Sequenced sample: blood. These receptors were obtained from an elderly woman in good health.

Ten or more counts support this clonotype. V usage is TRBV7-2 and J usage is TRBJ2-5, with a possible D match to TRBD2 (5 bases). This CDR3 has 13 residues. Germline V gene lookup returns CDR1 SGHTA and CDR2 FQGNSA. V dropped 3 bases and J dropped 5 bases, with 10 bases sitting between them. The CDR3: CASSFGVVETQYF. CDR3 in DNA: TGTGCCAGCAGCTTCGGGGTTGTGGAGACCCAGTACTTC.

The gene calls are TRBV2 and TRBJ2-5; tentatively, D is TRBD2 (5 bases). CDR1 and CDR2 from the germline V gene are SNHLY and FYNNEI. This CDR3 is built from 13 residues. Trimming left V 7 bases short and J 5 bases short, with 14 bases between. As DNA, the CDR3 is TGTGCCAGCAAGGCCGGGGTGGGGGAGACCCAGTACTTC. Translation: CASKAGVGETQYF.

In this sample, this clonotype turned up once. A much larger clone differs from this one at a single base, so this may be a read error. The rearrangement joins TRBV3-1 to TRBJ2-3; tentative D call: TRBD2 (7 bases). The CDR3 is made up of 15 amino acids. CDR1 is LGHDT, CDR2 YNNKEL, per germline (reference sequence). In DNA form, the CDR3 reads TGTGCCGGCAGCCAAGGTCGGGGGGCTGTAGATACGCAGTATTTT. This sequence encodes CAGSQGRGAVDTQYF.

Only a few counts were recorded for this clonotype. The rearrangement joins TRBV7-6 to TRBJ2-2; TRBD2 aligns across 9 bases. Germline V gene data show CDR1 as SGHVS and CDR2 as FNYEAQ. Losses at the gene ends were 5 bases for V and 3 bases for J; bases not matched to a gene: 10. The CDR3 is 17 residues long. This chain's CDR3 is CASSPLAGGPDTGELFF. In DNA, the CDR3 is TGTGCCAGCAGCCCCTTGGCGGGGGGGCCGGACACCGGGGAGCTGTTTTTT.

This clonotype was detected ten times or more. The rearrangement uses TRBV9 and TRBJ2-5; D not resolved. This CDR3 region has 13 residues. The ends were cut back, 0 bases at V and 5 bases at J, with 8 bases in the middle. Looked up from germline, CDR1 is SGDLS and CDR2 is YYNGEE. Here the CDR3 reads CASSVDRWETQYF. CDR3 coding DNA: TGTGCCAGCAGCGTAGACAGATGGGAGACCCAGTACTTC.

On this clonotype itself: Since a much larger clone is just one base distant, this may be a read error. V gene TRBV19 combines with J gene TRBJ2-3; D perhaps matches TRBD2 (5 bases). The CDR3 has 14 residues. Trimming took 7 bases from V and 6 from J, leaving 17 bases between them. CDR1 is LNHDA and CDR2 is SQIVND in the germline V gene (reference sequence). Here the CDR3 reads CASTQARVRDTQYF. The CDR3 nucleotides are TGTGCCAGTACTCAAGCGAGGGTTCGTGATACGCAGTATTTT.

The chain carries TRBV4-3 and TRBJ2-1; TRBD1 is a possible D gene (6 bases). The germline V and J ends were trimmed by 1 base and 7 bases, with 23 bases remaining between them. The CDR3 spans 18 residues. The germline V gene encodes CDR1 LGHNA and CDR2 YSLEER. CDR3 bases: TGCGCCAGCAGCCAAGTAACCCTCGGACAGCCGGCAGGGAATGAGCAGTTCTTC. Residues: CASSQVTLGQPAGNEQFF.

This clonotype was recorded a few times. The rearrangement links TRBV28 to TRBJ1-2; TRBD1 agrees at 9 bases. Trimming removed 6 bases from V and 8 bases from J; junction bases left unmatched: 10. Germline CDR1 MDHEN, CDR2 SYDVKM. The CDR3 is 14 residues long. This CDR3 is CASRPGQGGLGYTF. The CDR3 DNA reads as TGTGCCAGCAGGCCGGGACAGGGAGGATTGGGCTACACCTTC.

V is TRBV4-3 and J is TRBJ1-4; TRBD1 matches 8 bases. V shed 0 bases, J shed 7 bases, and the junction held 4 bases outside the gene matches. The CDR3 sequence is 15 residues long. Looked up from germline, CDR1 is LGHNA and CDR2 is YSLEER. The CDR3 spells CASSQDNRGGEKLFF. CDR3 bases: TGCGCCAGCAGCCAAGACAACAGGGGGGGTGAAAAACTGTTTTTT.

CDR3 coding DNA: TGTGCCGGCGGGGGGACAGTAAGCATCTCTGGGGCCAACGTCCTGACTTTC. It specifies CAGGGTVSISGANVLTF. The chain uses TRBV2 and TRBJ2-6, with a tentative D call TRBD2 (8 bases). The CDR3 totals 17 residues. Germline V gene sequence: CDR1 SNHLY, CDR2 FYNNEI. The ends were cut back, 11 bases at V and 0 bases at J, with 20 bases in the middle.

This clonotype was counted many times. The genes are TRBV21-1 and TRBJ2-7; the listed D gene, TRBD1, was not tested against the DNA. TRBV21-1 is assigned pseudogene status. This CDR3 contains 15 residues. The CDR3 spells CASSKVQDSRYEQYF. The CDR3 coding sequence is TGTGCCAGCAGCAAAGTACAGGACAGCCGCTACGAGCAGTACTTC.

This clonotype was detected many times. This chain joins TRBV20-1 and TRBJ1-5, with D perhaps TRBD1 (5 bases). Trimming cost V 4 bases and J 0 bases, with 16 bases left between them. The germline V gene has CDR1 DFQATT and CDR2 SNEGSKA (reference sequence). The CDR3 spans 16 residues. The CDR3, as DNA: TGCAGTGCTAAGCGTGGGACCCCTAGTAGCAATCAGCCCCAGCATTTT. Protein product: CSAKRGTPSSNQPQHF.

The chain is built from TRBV2 and TRBJ2-5; a possible D gene is TRBD1 (6 bases). V lost 6 bases and J lost 5, with 19 bases in between. The CDR3 totals 15 residues. The germline gives CDR1 SNHLY, CDR2 FYNNEI. CDR3 DNA sequence: TGTGCCAGCAGCCCAGGGGCAAGCACACAGGAGACCCAGTACTTC. The encoded protein is CASSPGASTQETQYF.

The CDR3 reads CSASLRAKGETQYF. The CDR3 region has the DNA TGCAGTGCTAGCTTGCGGGCCAAAGGGGAGACCCAGTACTTC. The chain joins TRBV20-1 to TRBJ2-5, with D possibly being TRBD2 (5 bases). Germline CDR1 and CDR2: DFQATT and SNEGSKA (reference sequence). This CDR3 has 14 amino acids. Trimming shortened V by 3 bases and J by 5 bases, and 16 bases separated the two germline ends.

This clonotype has at least ten counts. The chain has TRBV7-9 and TRBJ1-2; D not certain. The CDR3 totals 15 residues. Trimming shortened V by 5 bases and J by 4 bases, and 17 bases separated the two germline ends. The germline gives CDR1 SEHNR, CDR2 FQNEAQ (reference sequence). The CDR3 DNA is TGTGCCAGCAGCCCCAGCGGACCAGAGAGCTATGGCTACACCTTC. Translating it yields CASSPSGPESYGYTF.